This paragraph reports one TCR beta chain. Antigen specificity is unknown. From germline, CDR1 is SGHAT and CDR2 FQDESV (reference sequence). This CDR3 contains 13 residues. V gave up 5 bases and J gave up 7 bases, with 14 bases separating them. These data originate in a study of shared clonotypes between healthy human individuals. Turning to the study itself: Each donor's CD8 memory used one plate, CD8 naive two, each CD4 subset three. Study-level findings and limits: Sharing across four donors was highest in naive CD4 (around 5%) and lowest in memory CD8 (roughly 0.4%).

TCRdb's copy holds only in-frame clones and misses some; the assay was immunoSEQ multiplex PCR. This table has approximately 2,000,000 clones, 90% to 95% appearing once. Naivety among CD8 cells was defined by CD45RO negativity and positive CCR7 selection, thereby excluding terminally differentiated effector memory CD45RA+ cells. This TCR derives from a man in his late teens or twenties in good health. Some clones in this sample may be carry-over from other donors' samples. The chain combines TRBV11-1 with TRBJ2-5; the D is unclear. Specimen: naive CD8+ T cells from PBMCs. CDR3 residues: CASSPTVGGTQYF. The CDR3, as DNA: TGTGCCAGCAGCCCGACGGTGGGTGGGACCCAGTACTTC. The whole variable domain, remainder taken from reference TRBV11-1 and TRBJ2-5, is EAEVAQSPRYKITEKSQAVAFWCDPISGHATLYWYRQILGQGPELLVQFQDESVVDDSQLPKDRFSAERLKGVDSTLKIQPAELGDSAMYLCASSPTVGGTQYFGPGTRLLVL.